These 14 T cell receptor beta chains originate from one sample sequenced in a study of T-cell memory formation after mild COVID-19. TCRdb re-called the 5' RACE reads through MiXCR, storing one row per CDR3 protein. The sample contains just over 150,000 distinct CDR3 sequences, less than 40% of which appear only once. The sample was PBMCs or a T cell subset sorted from them (not recorded which). Source of these receptors: an adult woman who had mild COVID-19 (a few samples of this study predate the infection). Cell type and time point are not known.

This clonotype has only a few counts. The chain combines TRBV10-3 with TRBJ1-5; 7 nucleotides line up with TRBD1. After removal of 11 bases from V and 4 bases from J, the junction contained 8 bases not matched to a gene. The CDR3 extends over 13 amino acids. Per the germline V gene, CDR1 is ENHRY and CDR2 is SYGVKD. The CDR3 region has the DNA TGTGCCGTCGCGGGACAGCAAAATCAGCCCCAGCATTTT. Translated, it gives CAVAGQQNQPQHF.

The chain couples TRBV20-1 to TRBJ2-7, with TRBD1 as a possible D gene (6 bases). The germline V and J ends were trimmed by 5 bases and 9 bases, with 14 bases remaining between them. Germline assignment: CDR1 DFQATT and CDR2 SNEGSKA (reference sequence). The CDR3 covers 11 residues. The CDR3 DNA is TGCAGTGCTCCCCGGACAGCCGGGCAGTACTTC. Protein: CSAPRTAGQYF.

The chain combines TRBV9 with TRBJ1-4, with D unclear. This CDR3 has 12 residues. Trimming shortened V by 4 bases and J by 7 bases, and 8 bases separated the two germline ends. From germline, CDR1 is SGDLS and CDR2 YYNGEE. The CDR3 is CASSRPGEKLFF. CDR3 DNA: TGTGCCAGCAGCCGCCCGGGTGAAAAACTGTTTTTT.

The chain joins TRBV21-1 to TRBJ2-6; the table gives TRBD1 as D, unverified against the DNA. TRBV21-1 is listed as a pseudogene. This CDR3 region has 18 residues. CDR3 sequence: CASPTYDRDRSGANVLTF. The CDR3 DNA is TGTGCCAGTCCGACCTATGACAGGGACCGCTCTGGGGCCAACGTCCTGACTTTC.

The chain links TRBV9 to TRBJ2-3, with 11 nucleotides matching TRBD2. The V gene's germline CDR1 is SGDLS and CDR2 YYNGEE. The CDR3 totals 15 residues. V was pared by 5 bases and J by 2 bases, with 4 bases of the junction left unmatched. The CDR3 DNA reads TGTGCCAGCAGTGCGGGACTAGCGGACACAGATACGCAGTATTTT. It codes for CASSAGLADTDTQYF.

In the case of this clonotype: Germline and junction disagree at one end, which may indicate a read error. V gene TRBV20-1 combines with J gene TRBJ2-2, with TRBD2 identical over 11 bases. The length of the CDR3 is 18 residues. Germline lookup yields CDR1 DFQATT and CDR2 SNEGSKA (reference sequence). For the CDR3, the DNA is TGCAGTGCCAGAGGGACTAGCGGAACGCGAGCGAACACCGGGGAGCTGTTTTTT. Amino acid sequence: CSARGTSGTRANTGELFF.

This clonotype turned up a few times. This chain joins TRBV4-3 and TRBJ2-1; TRBD2 is a possible D gene (6 bases). Trimming cost V 0 bases and J 8 bases, with 14 bases left between them. CDR1 LGHNA and CDR2 YSLEER come from the germline V gene. The CDR3 contains 15 residues. For the CDR3, the DNA is TGCGCCAGCAGCCAAGATACACTAGCTTTCGATGAGCAGTTCTTC. Translated: CASSQDTLAFDEQFF.

The chain joins TRBV24-1 to TRBJ2-7; the D gene is possibly TRBD1 (6 bases). The germline V and J ends were trimmed by 3 bases and 2 bases, with 16 bases remaining between them. Germline CDR1 reads KGHDR; CDR2 reads SFDVKD. There are 16 residues in the CDR3. In DNA form, the CDR3 reads TGTGCCACCAGTGATACCAGGGGCACCAGCGCCTACGAGCAGTACTTC. Translated, it gives CATSDTRGTSAYEQYF.

In nucleotides, the CDR3 is TGTGCCAGCAAGGACTCGCTCTTCACAGATACGCAGTATTTT. Amino acids: CASKDSLFTDTQYF. The chain carries TRBV12-3 or TRBV12-4 and TRBJ2-3, with D perhaps matching TRBD2 (5 bases). V was shortened by 7 bases and J by 2 bases, with 13 bases between the two germline ends. The CDR3 runs to 14 residues.

In its sample, this clonotype was seen a few times. CDR3: CASSHLPGGGEGQETQYF. The CDR3 DNA reads as TGCGCCAGCAGCCACCTCCCCGGTGGGGGGGAAGGCCAAGAGACCCAGTACTTC. The chain uses TRBV4-1 and TRBJ2-5; 7 positions agree with TRBD2. The germline CDR1 and CDR2 sequences are MGHRA and YSYEKL. CDR3 length: 18 residues. The trim removed 3 bases at V and 1 base at J, leaving 14 bases unmatched.

The chain has TRBV2 and TRBJ1-5; D not certain. The CDR3 extends over 15 amino acids. Germline CDR1 reads SNHLY; CDR2 reads FYNNEI. Trimming removed 4 bases from V and 0 bases from J, with 10 bases in between. This CDR3 is CASSGEGYSNQPQHF. CDR3 nucleotides: TGTGCCAGCAGTGGTGAGGGATATAGCAATCAGCCCCAGCATTTT.

The rearrangement uses TRBV12-3 or TRBV12-4 and TRBJ2-4; D is unclear. The CDR3 runs 12 residues. V lost 2 bases and J lost 7, with 6 bases in between. CDR3 loop: CASSLRKNIQYF. The CDR3 coding sequence is TGTGCCAGCAGTTTACGGAAGAACATTCAGTACTTC.

The chain has TRBV11-3 and TRBJ1-1, with D perhaps TRBD1 (5 bases). The V gene lost 3 bases and the J gene lost 0 bases, with 11 bases spanning the gap. CDR1 is SGHNT and CDR2 is YENEEA in the germline V gene. CDR3 size: 15 residues. The DNA for the CDR3 is TGTGCCAGCAGCTTGTCGGCAGGGATGAACACTGAAGCTTTCTTT. It is translated as CASSLSAGMNTEAFF.

This clonotype appeared a few times. This sequence joins TRBV7-9 and TRBJ2-7; 7 bases map to TRBD2. Germline loops: CDR1 SEHNR, CDR2 FQNEAQ (reference sequence). This CDR3 spans 15 amino acids. The J segment lost 5 bases and the V segment lost 5 bases, leaving 12 bases of the junction unmatched. The CDR3 nucleotides are TGTGCCAGCAGCCCCCGGGTGGGGGGGAAAAACGAGCAGTACTTC. Residues: CASSPRVGGKNEQYF.